A selection of T cell receptor beta chains follows, all from one sample in a study of molecular identifiers for immune sequencing clone quantification. TCRdb processed the PCR reads anew with MiXCR; each CDR3 protein has one entry. The table has about 640,000 distinct CDR3 sequences, about 20% seen once; the top ten hold 0.85% to 0.9%. Sequenced material: naive CD8+ T cells from blood, with Jurkat cell RNA spiked in. The receptors shown here come from a human donor in good health. Some libraries in this study had Jurkat cell RNA spiked in. The CDR3 runs from the conserved cysteine through the conserved F or W. Each record gives: clone size, D gene, CDR3 length, J gene, V gene, CDR3 protein, CDR3 DNA. A D gene is named only where the DNA matches it firmly. Clone size is shown for a subset of rows, as once, few, many or a class of expanded clone.

>many|NA|14|TRBJ2-7|TRBV6-6
CASSYGQGRVEQYF
TGTGCCAGCAGTTACGGGCAGGGGCGGGTCGAGCAGTACTTC
>NA|NA|16|TRBJ2-6|TRBV13
CASSGEGVLGANVLTF
TGTGCCAGCAGCGGCGAAGGGGTTTTGGGGGCCAACGTCCTGACTTTC
>many|TRBD1|18|TRBJ1-3|TRBV6-5
CASRTYAQGQSSGNTIYF
TGTGCCAGCAGGACCTACGCACAGGGGCAGAGCTCTGGAAACACCATATATTTT
>few|TRBD2|14|TRBJ2-5|TRBV4-1
CASSPQRGGETQYF
TGCGCCAGCAGCCCCCAGCGGGGGGGCGAGACCCAGTACTTC
>NA|NA|16|TRBJ2-1|TRBV13
CASSLDGLSSYNEQFF
TGTGCCAGCAGCTTAGACGGCCTTAGCTCCTACAATGAGCAGTTCTTC
>few|TRBD2|16|TRBJ2-2|TRBV27
CASSLRLAGGVGELFF
TGTGCCAGCAGTCTCCGACTAGCGGGAGGAGTTGGGGAGCTGTTTTTT
>NA|NA|13|TRBJ2-5|TRBV18
CASSPSNQETQYF
TGTGCCAGCTCCCCCAGCAACCAAGAGACCCAGTACTTC
>many|TRBD1|13|TRBJ2-4|TRBV28
CASGGQGWYIQYF
TGTGCCAGCGGCGGACAGGGTTGGTACATTCAGTACTTC
>many|NA|13|TRBJ2-7|TRBV6-1
CASSKRDPYEQYF
TGTGCCAGCAGTAAAAGGGACCCCTACGAGCAGTACTTC
>once|TRBD1|15|TRBJ1-2|TRBV12-3/TRBV12-4
CASGGGTGGRYGYTF
TGTGCCAGCGGTGGCGGGACAGGGGGCCGCTATGGCTACACCTTC
>NA|NA|15|TRBJ2-7|TRBV20-1
CSAREPSTSYYEQYF
TGCAGTGCTAGAGAACCCAGCACCTCATACTACGAGCAGTACTTC
>many|NA|14|TRBJ2-3|TRBV20-1
CSAIGGSSTDTQYF
TGCAGTGCTATTGGAGGCTCTAGCACAGATACGCAGTATTTT
>few|NA|12|TRBJ2-7|TRBV5-1
CASSGGIYEQYF
TGCGCCAGCAGTGGAGGAATCTACGAGCAGTACTTC
>many|NA|13|TRBJ2-7|TRBV20-1
CSATYFEAYEQYF
TGCAGTGCTACCTACTTCGAAGCCTACGAGCAGTACTTC
>many|NA|14|TRBJ2-7|TRBV20-1
CSARDWGTLHEQYF
TGCAGTGCTAGAGATTGGGGCACGCTCCACGAGCAGTACTTC
>many|NA|14|TRBJ1-1|TRBV9
CASSVDGQNTEAFF
TGTGCCAGCAGCGTAGACGGCCAGAACACTGAAGCTTTCTTT
>many|NA|17|TRBJ2-2|TRBV4-3
CASSQAPLVTRDGELFF
TGCGCCAGCAGCCAAGCACCTTTGGTGACGCGTGACGGGGAGCTGTTTTTT
>NA|TRBD2|14|TRBJ2-1|TRBV3-1
CASSPSGGHNEQFF
TGTGCCAGCAGCCCTAGCGGGGGACACAATGAGCAGTTCTTC
>NA|NA|16|TRBJ2-7|TRBV5-6
CASSSRTGAVYYEQYF
TGTGCCAGCAGCTCTCGAACCGGGGCTGTCTACTACGAGCAGTACTTC
>NA|TRBD2|13|TRBJ2-7|TRBV2
CASLTSSSYEQYF
TGTGCCAGCTTGACTAGCAGCTCCTACGAGCAGTACTTC
>NA|TRBD2|15|TRBJ2-7|TRBV27
CASSFGLAGTYEQYF
TGTGCCAGCAGTTTTGGACTAGCGGGAACCTACGAGCAGTACTTC
>NA|NA|18|TRBJ1-4|TRBV4-2
CASSQIAGDVGENEKLFF
TGTGCCAGCAGCCAAATCGCCGGGGACGTGGGTGAAAATGAAAAACTGTTTTTT
>many|TRBD1|16|TRBJ2-5|TRBV7-8
CASSTNRDRIQETQYF
TGTGCCAGCAGCACTAACCGGGACAGGATTCAAGAGACCCAGTACTTC
>many|NA|15|TRBJ2-7|TRBV27
CASSSRGGWSYEQYF
TGTGCCAGCAGTTCCCGAGGGGGGTGGAGCTACGAGCAGTACTTC
>few|TRBD2|15|TRBJ2-7|TRBV6-2/TRBV6-3
CASRPPGLATYEQYF
TGTGCCAGCAGGCCACCGGGACTAGCGACCTACGAGCAGTACTTC
>NA|TRBD1|15|TRBJ2-7|TRBV11-2
CASSLEGAGGYEQYF
TGTGCCAGCAGCTTAGAAGGGGCAGGGGGATACGAGCAGTACTTC
>NA|NA|12|TRBJ1-1|TRBV19
CAGSMVNAEAFF
TGTGCCGGTAGTATGGTGAACGCTGAAGCTTTCTTT
>NA|NA|17|TRBJ2-3|TRBV27
CASSPLLGHENTDTQYF
TGTGCCAGCAGCCCGTTGCTAGGACATGAGAACACAGATACGCAGTATTTT
>few|NA|14|TRBJ2-7|TRBV10-2
CASSDPGARIEQYF
TGCGCCAGCAGTGATCCGGGGGCGCGGATCGAGCAGTACTTC
>many|TRBD1|14|TRBJ2-1|TRBV7-2
CASSEGGMNNEQFF
TGTGCCAGCAGCGAAGGGGGCATGAACAATGAGCAGTTCTTC
>many|TRBD2|15|TRBJ2-3|TRBV3-1
CASSLLADTTDTQYF
TGTGCCAGCAGCCTTCTAGCGGATACCACAGATACGCAGTATTTT
>many|NA|14|TRBJ1-2|TRBV29-1
CSVIPRGTNYGYTF
TGCAGCGTTATCCCGCGGGGAACGAACTATGGCTACACCTTC
>NA|NA|15|TRBJ2-5|TRBV4-3
CASSQVSEAQETQYF
TGCGCTAGCAGCCAAGTGTCCGAGGCTCAAGAGACCCAGTACTTC
>many|TRBD1|15|TRBJ2-2|TRBV6-5
CASSTTGGPTGELFF
TGTGCCAGCAGTACAACAGGGGGTCCCACCGGGGAGCTGTTTTTT
>NA|NA|16|TRBJ2-2|TRBV11-3
CASSLDFQADTGELFF
TGTGCCAGCAGCTTAGATTTTCAGGCCGACACCGGGGAGCTGTTTTTT
>many|NA|14|TRBJ2-5|TRBV7-2
CASSSDGRQETQYF
TGTGCCAGCAGCTCGGACGGGAGACAAGAGACCCAGTACTTC
>many|NA|14|TRBJ2-5|TRBV14
CASSQNRFQETQYF
TGTGCCAGCAGCCAAAACAGGTTCCAAGAGACCCAGTACTTC
>few|NA|18|TRBJ2-2|TRBV3-1
CASSHGRGEGVSTGELFF
TGTGCCAGCAGCCACGGAAGGGGCGAGGGAGTGTCTACCGGGGAGCTGTTTTTT
>many|NA|14|TRBJ2-7|TRBV4-3
CASSQDPEYYEQYF
TGCGCCAGCAGCCAAGATCCTGAATACTACGAGCAGTACTTC
>few|NA|12|TRBJ2-3|TRBV10-1
CASSEYADTQYF
TGCGCCAGCAGTGAGTACGCAGATACGCAGTATTTT
>NA|TRBD2|16|TRBJ2-7|TRBV11-2
CASSFGGTSGSYEQYF
TGTGCCAGCAGCTTCGGGGGGACTAGCGGTTCCTACGAGCAGTACTTC
>many|NA|15|TRBJ2-2|TRBV2
CASAPGDVNTGELFF
TGTGCCAGCGCCCCGGGGGATGTTAACACCGGGGAGCTGTTTTTT
>many|TRBD2|14|TRBJ2-7|TRBV30
CAWSVLAGAYEQYF
TGTGCCTGGAGTGTACTAGCGGGAGCCTACGAGCAGTACTTC
>many|NA|13|TRBJ1-3|TRBV12-3/TRBV12-4
CASSLSSGNTIYF
TGTGCCAGCAGCTTGAGCTCTGGAAACACCATATATTTT
>few|NA|15|TRBJ2-1|TRBV4-1
CASSQAGSEYNEQFF
TGCGCCAGCAGCCAAGCCGGTTCAGAGTACAATGAGCAGTTCTTC
>many|NA|13|TRBJ2-7|TRBV30
CAWSTGIGYEQYF
TGTGCCTGGAGCACCGGGATTGGTTACGAGCAGTACTTC
>many|NA|13|TRBJ2-7|TRBV10-3
CAISEYRIYEQYF
TGTGCCATCAGTGAGTACAGGATCTACGAGCAGTACTTC
>NA|TRBD2|13|TRBJ2-7|TRBV12-5
CASGFRGGLEQYF
TGTGCTAGTGGTTTTCGCGGGGGGCTCGAGCAGTACTTC
>NA|NA|18|TRBJ1-1|TRBV20-1
CSARSIVGAITMNTEAFF
TGCAGTGCTAGATCAATAGTGGGCGCGATCACCATGAACACTGAAGCTTTCTTT
>NA|NA|17|TRBJ1-6|TRBV28
CASSPVRGRQYNSPLHF
TGTGCCAGCAGTCCCGTAAGGGGCAGGCAGTATAATTCACCCCTCCACTTT